This T cell receptor beta chain was profiled in a study of blood T cell repertoires in COVID-19. Germline V gene lookup returns CDR1 MNHNS and CDR2 SASEGT. The germline V and J ends were trimmed by 2 bases and 4 bases, with 12 bases remaining between them. The CDR3 loop spans 14 amino acids. As originally analysed: Amplification from reference gene primers served as the basis for estimated nucleated cell counts. The table came from immunoSEQ multiplex PCR; TCRdb's copy has only in-frame clones and leaves some out. V and J calls and clone size are given by that table; D and trimming were obtained from the DNA. The repertoire consists of 180,000 or so clones, with over 75% occurring once and the leading ten covering roughly 12%.

The material sequenced was peripheral blood. The rearrangement links TRBV6-1 to TRBJ2-7; D perhaps matches TRBD2 (5 bases). The receptor comes from a man aged 45-65 years who had recovered from COVID-19. The CDR3 protein is CASSELAMRYEQYF. The CDR3 coding sequence is TGTGCCAGCAGTGAACTAGCTATGAGATACGAGCAGTACTTC.